One T cell receptor beta chain is described in this entry. Antigen specificity is unknown. The sample is drawn from a study of T cell repertoires in cytomegalovirus infection. Study-wide background: HLA-B-restricted CMV epitopes that are well studied, plus recently identified HLA-C-restricted ones, were used by the study. Public TCR beta signatures marked donors with CMV infection and the matching HLA.

Trimming at V came to 4 bases and at J to 1 base, leaving 9 bases not matched to a gene. From germline, CDR1 is SEHNR and CDR2 FQNEAQ (reference sequence). This CDR3 has 16 residues. Study-wide results and limits: CMV carriers with the relevant HLA were identified by cumulative public TCR beta family frequency. The ex vivo response showed dominance by HLA-C-restricted CMV-specific TCR beta clonotypes.

TCRdb processed the reads anew with MiXCR; each CDR3 protein has one entry. The sample lists about 900,000 distinct CDR3 sequences; roughly 31% were seen once. The V gene is TRBV7-9, the J gene TRBJ1-1; 7 bases match TRBD1. This clonotype originated in a human donor in good health (CMV status not recorded). Some clones in this sample may be carry-over from other donors' samples. The sample consisted of cultured CD8+ T cells from PBMCs, taken from culture after CMV antigen stimulation. The CDR3 sequence is CASSSGTAHPNTEAFF. The DNA for the CDR3 is TGTGCCAGCAGCTCTGGGACAGCTCATCCGAACACTGAAGCTTTCTTT.